Listed here are 29 T cell receptor beta chains from one sample, sequenced in a study of PD-1 blockade in classical Hodgkin lymphoma. Every patient had relapsed following autologous stem cell transplantation, and cohorts differed in brentuximab vedotin exposure. Applied to thawed PBMCs, magnetic negative selection was the method used to isolate CD8+ T cells. Using immunoSEQ multiplex PCR, the repertoire was profiled, and TCRdb retains in-frame clones only, with some absent. The sample lists roughly 12,000 clones, 84% occurring once. Source: CD8+ T cells from blood, taken at baseline. These receptors were obtained from a human donor with classical Hodgkin lymphoma.

The gene calls are TRBV7-2 and TRBJ2-1; 13 bases are shared with TRBD2. The germline CDR1 and CDR2 sequences are SGHTA and FQGNSA. The CDR3 is made up of 17 amino acids. V lost 2 bases, J lost 7 bases, and 8 bases stayed unmatched. CDR3: CASSLLGLAGPGNEQFF. CDR3 DNA sequence: TGTGCCAGCAGCTTATTGGGACTAGCGGGGCCTGGGAATGAGCAGTTCTTC.

The table lists this clone with a count of one. This chain links TRBV5-1 with TRBJ2-1; the match to TRBD2 covers 13 bases. Trimming took 4 bases from V and 10 from J; bases not matched to a gene: 14. Germline V gene data show CDR1 as SGHRS and CDR2 as YFSETQ. This CDR3 contains 17 residues. CDR3 in amino acids: CASSPGTSGTNGGEQFF. In DNA form, the CDR3 reads TGCGCCAGCAGCCCGGGGACTAGCGGGACTAACGGGGGAGAGCAGTTCTTC. Variable domain in full (rest from reference TRBV5-1 and TRBJ2-1): KAGVTQTPRYLIKTRGQQVTLSCSPISGHRSVSWYQQTPGQGLQFLFEYFSETQRNKGNFPGRFSGRQFSNSRSEMNVSTLELGDSALYLCASSPGTSGTNGGEQFFGPGTRLTVL.

This clone has just one count. The gene calls are TRBV5-4 and TRBJ1-2; weak D call: TRBD1 (5 bases). The ends were cut back, 4 bases at V and 7 bases at J, with 17 bases in the middle. This CDR3 spans 14 amino acids. CDR1 and CDR2 from the germline V gene are SGHNT and YYREEE (reference sequence). The CDR3 reads CASSVSQGGFGYTF. CDR3 nucleotides: TGTGCCAGCAGCGTCAGTCAGGGAGGGTTTGGCTACACCTTC.

The rearrangement joins TRBV13 to TRBJ2-1; 15 bases match TRBD2. Trimming at V came to 5 bases and at J to 7 bases, leaving 6 bases not matched to a gene. In germline, CDR1 is PRHDT, CDR2 FYEKMQ (reference sequence). The CDR3 spans 16 residues. The CDR3 loop reads CASSPGLAGGRNEQFF. As DNA, the CDR3 is TGTGCCAGCAGCCCCGGACTAGCGGGAGGGAGGAATGAGCAGTTCTTC.

The chain has TRBV5-1 and TRBJ2-1; D is uncertain. Per the germline V gene, CDR1 is SGHRS and CDR2 is YFSETQ. V was shortened by 0 bases and J by 10 bases, with 14 bases between the two germline ends. The CDR3 consists of 14 residues. CDR3 coding DNA: TGCGCCAGCAGCTTGGCCGAGTCCACATCCGAGCAGTTCTTC. This translates into CASSLAESTSEQFF.

The J gene is TRBJ2-1, the V gene TRBV5-1, with D possibly being TRBD2 (6 bases). V gave up 3 bases and J gave up 5 bases, with 9 bases separating them. There are 13 residues in the CDR3. Germline-derived CDR1 and CDR2 are SGHRS and YFSETQ. DNA of the CDR3: TGCGCCAGCAGCTCGGGACTCAACAATGAGCAGTTCTTC. This sequence encodes CASSSGLNNEQFF.

This chain links TRBV11-3 with TRBJ2-5, with 8 nucleotides matching TRBD2. From germline, CDR1 is SGHNT and CDR2 YENEEA. V lost 3 bases and J lost 2; bases outside the gene matches: 8. The CDR3 spans 16 residues. As DNA, the CDR3 is TGTGCCAGCAGCTTGCGGGGGGCAGGTGCTCAAGAGACCCAGTACTTC. Its translation: CASSLRGAGAQETQYF.

Here the CDR3 DNA reads TGCGCCAGCAGCTCGGGGGGTCAGGGTTTCTTTGGGTATGGCTACACCTTC. Protein: CASSSGGQGFFGYGYTF. The chain joins TRBV5-1 to TRBJ1-2; perhaps TRBD1 as D (5 bases). The CDR3 runs 17 residues. V shed 3 bases and J shed 5 bases, with 23 bases lying between them. Germline V lookup: CDR1 SGHRS, CDR2 YFSETQ.

J is TRBJ1-3 and V is TRBV5-6, with unresolved D. Per the germline V gene, CDR1 is SGHDT and CDR2 is YYEEEE. The CDR3 has 13 residues. V shed 0 bases and J shed 2 bases, with 3 bases lying between them. This chain's CDR3 is CASSLGTGNTIYF. The CDR3 DNA sequence: TGTGCCAGCAGCTTGGGTACTGGAAACACCATATATTTT.

The chain employs TRBV7-9 and TRBJ2-7; 8 bases align to TRBD1. V dropped 7 bases and J dropped 6; count of bases not matched to a gene: 8. The CDR3 has 13 amino acids. Germline V gives CDR1 SEHNR, CDR2 FQNEAQ (reference sequence). CDR3 protein: CASNAGQEGEQYF. CDR3 sequence (DNA): TGTGCCAGCAACGCGGGACAGGAGGGCGAGCAGTACTTC.

The V and J genes are TRBV4-1 and TRBJ2-5; TRBD2 matches at 10 bases. V was pared by 10 bases and J by 4 bases, with 9 bases of the junction left unmatched. The V gene's germline CDR1 is MGHRA and CDR2 YSYEKL. The length of the CDR3 is 14 residues. CDR3 DNA: TGCGCCACCAGTCTAGCGGGAGTTGGAGAGACCCAGTACTTC. This sequence encodes CATSLAGVGETQYF.

The rearrangement uses TRBV12-5 and TRBJ2-7; a possible D gene is TRBD1 (6 bases). Trimming took 6 bases from V and 0 from J, leaving 9 bases between them. The CDR3 has 13 amino acids. Germline lookup yields CDR1 LGHNT and CDR2 FRNRAP. The CDR3, as DNA: TGTGCTAGTGGGTGGGACAACTCCTACGAGCAGTACTTC. Protein sequence: CASGWDNSYEQYF.

V usage is TRBV19 and J usage is TRBJ2-1; 8 bases align to TRBD1. This CDR3 comprises 16 residues. Germline CDR1 LNHDA, CDR2 SQIVND (reference sequence). V was clipped by 1 base and J by 6 bases; unmatched bases: 8. CDR3 region: CASSIGGRGQVNEQFF. CDR3 nucleotide sequence: TGTGCCAGTAGTATAGGGGGCAGGGGGCAGGTCAATGAGCAGTTCTTC. Together with reference TRBV19 and TRBJ2-1, the CDR3 gives the full variable domain: DGGITQSPKYLFRKEGQNVTLSCEQNLNHDAMYWYRQDPGQGLRLIYYSQIVNDFQKGDIAEGYSVSREKKESFPLTVTSAQKNPTAFYLCASSIGGRGQVNEQFFGPGTRLTVL.

The rearrangement joins TRBV7-9 to TRBJ2-2, with a tentative D call TRBD2 (5 bases). Trimming removed 5 bases at V and 7 bases at J, with 11 bases between. The CDR3 totals 13 residues. Per the germline V gene, CDR1 is SEHNR and CDR2 is FQNEAQ (reference sequence). CDR3 in amino acids: CASSRSEGGELFF. The CDR3 nucleotides are TGTGCCAGCAGCCGGTCCGAGGGCGGGGAGCTGTTTTTT.

V and J are TRBV27 and TRBJ1-2, with TRBD1 identical over 7 bases. Germline CDR1 and CDR2: MNHEY and SMNVEV (reference sequence). This CDR3 has 15 amino acids. The trim removed 3 bases at V and 2 bases at J, leaving 6 bases unmatched. CDR3 coding DNA: TGTGCCAGCAGTTTTTACCCACAGGGGAACTATGGCTACACCTTC. Its translation: CASSFYPQGNYGYTF.

The chain joins TRBV19 to TRBJ2-3, with a possible D match to TRBD1 (5 bases). The CDR3 is 17 residues long. Trimming removed 1 base from V and 0 bases from J, with 14 bases in between. Germline assignment: CDR1 LNHDA and CDR2 SQIVND (reference sequence). Here the CDR3 reads CASSIATVLPSTDTQYF. The CDR3 DNA reads TGTGCCAGTAGTATAGCGACAGTCCTCCCTAGCACAGATACGCAGTATTTT.

This clone was seen a single time. The gene calls are TRBV7-2 and TRBJ2-3, with 9 bases matching TRBD2. Germline V gene sequence: CDR1 SGHTA, CDR2 FQGNSA. Trimming took 1 base from V and 5 from J; bases not matched to a gene: 7. The CDR3 sequence is 16 residues long. The CDR3 nucleotides are TGTGCCAGCAGCTTAGTTGCGGGAGGGTCCCAAGATACGCAGTATTTT. This gives the protein CASSLVAGGSQDTQYF.

The chain recombines TRBV19 with TRBJ2-3; either TRBD1 or TRBD2 may supply D (6 bases each). The CDR3 contains 15 residues. Trimming shortened V by 5 bases and J by 0 bases, and 12 bases separated the two germline ends. The germline gives CDR1 LNHDA, CDR2 SQIVND (reference sequence). The CDR3 spells CASSLGGGSTDTQYF. In DNA form, the CDR3 reads TGTGCCAGTAGTCTAGGGGGAGGTAGCACAGATACGCAGTATTTT.

This clone was counted a single time. This sequence joins TRBV5-8 and TRBJ1-1; possibly TRBD1 for D (5 bases). Germline assignment: CDR1 SGHTS and CDR2 YDEGEE. Trimming left V 0 bases short and J 4 bases short, with 19 bases between. CDR3 size: 17 residues. The CDR3 region has the DNA TGTGCCAGCAGCTTGGTGGTGGGAGAGGGGAGAGTCACTGAAGCTTTCTTT. This codes for CASSLVVGEGRVTEAFF. Drawing the rest from reference TRBV5-8 and TRBJ1-1, the complete variable domain is EAGVTQSPTHLIKTRGQQATLRCSPISGHTSVYWYQQALGLGLQFLLWYDEGEERNRGNFPPRFSGRQFPNYSSELNVNALELEDSALYLCASSLVVGEGRVTEAFFGQGTRLTVV.

J is TRBJ2-1 and V is TRBV27; possibly TRBD2 for D (5 bases). This CDR3 contains 15 residues. V was shortened by 0 bases and J by 6 bases, with 12 bases between the two germline ends. Germline CDR1 and CDR2: MNHEY and SMNVEV (reference sequence). This CDR3 is CASSLSLETGNEQFF. CDR3 DNA: TGTGCCAGCAGTTTATCACTAGAAACGGGCAATGAGCAGTTCTTC.

J is TRBJ2-5 and V is TRBV18; weak D call: TRBD1 (5 bases). The germline V gene has CDR1 KGHSH and CDR2 LQKENI. The V and J ends lost 2 bases and 7 bases respectively, with 20 bases between them. CDR3 length equals 16 residues. CDR3 in DNA: TGTGCCAGCTCACCAGCTGCGGACATAGGTGGTGTGACCCAGTACTTC. Protein product: CASSPAADIGGVTQYF.

The V call is TRBV21-1, the J call TRBJ1-2; TRBD1 reflects the table's D call only, with no check against the DNA. TRBV21-1 is described as a pseudogene. The CDR3 is 15 amino acids. The CDR3 coding sequence is TGTGCCAGCAGCAAAACCCTAAACAGGGGGGATGGCTACACCTTC. This translates into CASSKTLNRGDGYTF.

The V call is TRBV29-1, the J call TRBJ2-7; TRBD1 is a possible D gene (7 bases). CDR1 is SQVTM, CDR2 ANQGSEA, per germline. Trimming removed 1 base from V and 0 bases from J, with 19 bases in between. The CDR3 consists of 17 residues. The CDR3 coding sequence is TGCAGCGTTGAAGGCGGGACAGATCCTTTGTCCTCCTACGAGCAGTACTTC. Protein: CSVEGGTDPLSSYEQYF.

This sequence joins TRBV15 and TRBJ1-4; possibly TRBD1 for D (6 bases). The CDR3 extends over 17 amino acids. V lost 1 base to trimming and J lost 8 bases, with 20 bases between them. Germline CDR1 and CDR2: LNHNV and YYDKDF (reference sequence). In DNA form, the CDR3 reads TGTGCCACCAGCAGAGTTGGACAGCATGACCAAGACGAAAAACTGTTTTTT. Its translation: CATSRVGQHDQDEKLFF. Based on the CDR3 plus reference TRBV15 and TRBJ1-4, the full variable domain is DAMVIQNPRYQVTQFGKPVTLSCSQTLNHNVMYWYQQKSSQAPKLLFHYYDKDFNNEADTPDNFQSRRPNTSFCFLDIRSPGLGDTAMYLCATSRVGQHDQDEKLFFGSGTQLSVL.

The chain combines TRBV6-4 with TRBJ2-1; 8 bases are a match to TRBD2. The CDR3 is 14 amino acids. Trimming cost V 3 bases and J 8 bases; bases outside gene matches: 6. Germline-derived CDR1 and CDR2 are MRHNA and SNTAGT. The CDR3, as DNA: TGTGCCAGCAGTGATACAGGACTAGCCCATGAGCAGTTCTTC. Translated: CASSDTGLAHEQFF.

The chain uses TRBV6-5 and TRBJ1-5, with D perhaps matching TRBD1 (5 bases). Trimming removed 3 bases at V and 4 bases at J, with 10 bases between. The CDR3 consists of 14 residues. Germline lookup yields CDR1 MNHEY and CDR2 SVGAGI. This chain's CDR3 is CASSYAGWNQPQHF. Written as DNA, the CDR3 is TGTGCCAGCAGTTATGCAGGGTGGAATCAGCCCCAGCATTTT.

The chain uses TRBV4-3 and TRBJ2-6; D is possibly TRBD1 (6 bases). The CDR3 spans 21 residues. Germline CDR1 LGHNA, CDR2 YSLEER. With 0 bases removed from V and 2 bases from J, the gap between germline ends came to 23 bases. Written as DNA, the CDR3 is TGCGCCAGCAGCCAAGATTTGTGGGACACCTATTTTGGGACTGGGGCCAACGTCCTGACTTTC. As protein: CASSQDLWDTYFGTGANVLTF.

V gene TRBV7-6 combines with J gene TRBJ1-5; TRBD1 is a possible D gene (5 bases). CDR3 size: 14 residues. With 4 bases removed from V and 6 bases from J, the gap between germline ends came to 13 bases. CDR1 and CDR2 from the germline V gene are SGHVS and FNYEAQ. The CDR3 DNA follows: TGTGCCAGCAGCTCGGGGGGAGTTAGTCAGCCCCAGCATTTT. Its protein product is CASSSGGVSQPQHF.

The genes are TRBV4-3 and TRBJ2-7, with 7 bases that match TRBD2. CDR1 and CDR2 (germline): LGHNA, YSLEER. The CDR3 sequence is 14 residues long. With V trimmed by 1 base and J by 4 bases, 4 bases remained unmatched. This chain's CDR3 is CASSQGLAVYEQYF. DNA for the CDR3: TGCGCCAGCAGCCAAGGGCTAGCGGTGTACGAGCAGTACTTC.